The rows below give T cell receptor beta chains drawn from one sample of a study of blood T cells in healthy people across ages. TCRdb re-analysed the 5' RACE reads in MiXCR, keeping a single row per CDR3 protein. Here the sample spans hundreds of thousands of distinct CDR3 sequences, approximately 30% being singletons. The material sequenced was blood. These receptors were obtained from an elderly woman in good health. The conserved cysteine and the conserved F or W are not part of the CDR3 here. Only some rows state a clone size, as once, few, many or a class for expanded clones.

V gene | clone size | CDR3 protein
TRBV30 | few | AAYRGIKAF
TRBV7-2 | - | ASSLDTRPRETQY
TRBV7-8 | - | ASSLVQGAVNSPLH
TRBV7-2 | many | ASSLSVQETQY
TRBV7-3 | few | ASSSSGGLGTQY
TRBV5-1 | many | ASSITGPWETQY
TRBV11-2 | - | ASSLDLPPLH
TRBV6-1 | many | ASSELRNEQY
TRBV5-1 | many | ASSLGTGGETQY
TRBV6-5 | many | ASSYSGTGETQY
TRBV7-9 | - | ASSLGSLGQGGDTQY
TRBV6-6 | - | ASSYSELFGGRAF
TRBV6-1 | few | ASRLNPNGGAEAF
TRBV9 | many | ASSVVGGANTEAF
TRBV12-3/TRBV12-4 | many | ASSLYGEDGHGYT
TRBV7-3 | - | ASSYAPGGAGELF
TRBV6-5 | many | ASSYARQGISQEQY
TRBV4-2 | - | ASSQAVTGGHPGDTQY
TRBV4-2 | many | ASSQVGGGADTQY
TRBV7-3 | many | ASSLGVGSGANVLT
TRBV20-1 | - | SADGAGGGSYEQY
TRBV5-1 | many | ASSFYGAGEKLF
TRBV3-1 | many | ASSSTSGGSLTQY
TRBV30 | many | AWSAQTRSYT
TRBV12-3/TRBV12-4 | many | ASSLVTSGGNEQF
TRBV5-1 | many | ASSWTATNEKLF
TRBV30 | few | AYIAGGEDTQY
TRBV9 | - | ASSVAPRQSLH
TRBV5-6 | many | ASIAGTGGWNYGYT
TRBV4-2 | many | ASSQETGSDYGYT
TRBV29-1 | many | SVDLADDIDEKLF
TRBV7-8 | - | ASSVTGVNYNEQY
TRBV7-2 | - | ASSEGPTGPNEKLF
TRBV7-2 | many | ASSLRGPGGITEAF
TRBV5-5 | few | ASSSTGGWSTDTQY
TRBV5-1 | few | ASKPTHNTGELF
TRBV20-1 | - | SEASGGAIGNEQF
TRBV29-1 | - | SVGLGFGGPYEQY
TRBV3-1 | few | ASSQRGALSEAF
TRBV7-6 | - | ASTSFGGYEQF
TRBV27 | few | ASSQLARLDTEAF